Presented here are 13 T cell receptor beta chains from one specimen sequenced in a study of beta chain features in type 1 diabetes. Regarding the study as a whole: People with Type 1 diabetes carried modestly yet significantly shorter TCRB CDR3s in all four CD4+ subsets.

For these TCRs, the target antigens are not known. cDNA synthesis used the whole RNA isolate, giving expressed TCRB sequences. Only in-frame clones appear in the TCRdb table, and some are missing; sequencing was by immunoSEQ multiplex PCR. The repertoire includes about 400,000 clones, around 12% of them detected once, and approximately 0.01% sits in the top ten. Sequenced input: naive CD4+ T cells from blood. The origin of the receptors is a woman between 18 and 29 years old with type 1 diabetes.

This clone was seen a handful of times. The gene calls are TRBV5-1 and TRBJ2-3; TRBD1 matches 8 bases. Germline CDR1 SGHRS, CDR2 YFSETQ. The CDR3 extends over 14 amino acids. The J segment lost 6 bases and the V segment lost 0 bases, leaving 3 bases of the junction unmatched. The CDR3 loop reads CASSLVQGADTQYF. In DNA form, the CDR3 reads TGCGCCAGCAGCTTGGTTCAGGGGGCCGATACGCAGTATTTT.

This clone has just a few counts. This chain joins TRBV5-1 and TRBJ2-2; weak D call: TRBD2 (5 bases). Germline V gene data show CDR1 as SGHRS and CDR2 as YFSETQ. The CDR3 sequence is 13 residues long. Trimming took 4 bases from V and 2 from J, leaving 6 bases between them. The CDR3 DNA follows: TGCGCCAGCAGCGAGGGTAACACCGGGGAGCTGTTTTTT. Translating it yields CASSEGNTGELFF.

The rearrangement links TRBV15 to TRBJ2-1, with TRBD2 matching over 7 bases. Germline-derived CDR1 and CDR2 are LNHNV and YYDKDF (reference sequence). The V and J ends lost 8 bases and 7 bases, in that order; junction bases with no gene match: 14. CDR3 length equals 15 residues. CDR3 in amino acids: CATGTFGGVGNEQFF. The CDR3 region has the DNA TGTGCCACCGGGACCTTTGGGGGGGTCGGTAATGAGCAGTTCTTC.

The J gene is TRBJ1-2, the V gene TRBV7-9, with D possibly TRBD1 on 6 matching bases. Germline loops: CDR1 SEHNR, CDR2 FQNEAQ (reference sequence). With 4 bases removed from V and 7 bases from J, the gap between germline ends came to 13 bases. This CDR3 is 13 amino acids long. For the CDR3, the DNA is TGTGCCAGCAGCTACTTGGGGGCTGGTGGCTACACCTTC. It encodes CASSYLGAGGYTF. The full variable domain, rest sourced from reference TRBV7-9 and TRBJ1-2, is DTGVSQNPRHKITKRGQNVTFRCDPISEHNRLYWYRQTLGQGPEFLTYFQNEAQLEKSRLLSDRFSAERPKGSFSTLEIQRTEQGDSAMYLCASSYLGAGGYTFGSGTRLTVV.

This clone was counted a few times. V and J are TRBV18 and TRBJ2-7; 8 nucleotides align to TRBD1. The CDR3 covers 15 residues. Germline CDR1 and CDR2: KGHSH and LQKENI. Unmatched junction bases numbered 4, after V lost 3 bases and J lost 0 bases. The CDR3 DNA sequence: TGTGCCAGCTCACCCGGACAGGGACTCTCCTACGAGCAGTACTTC. Residues: CASSPGQGLSYEQYF. Looking up the rest from reference TRBV18 and TRBJ2-7 gives the full variable domain: NAGVMQNPRHLVRRRGQEARLRCSPMKGHSHVYWYRQLPEEGLKFMVYLQKENIIDESGMPKERFSAEFPKEGPSILRIQQVVRGDSAAYFCASSPGQGLSYEQYFGPGTRLTVT.

This clone appeared a few times. V gene TRBV18 combines with J gene TRBJ2-1; D is unresolved. CDR1 KGHSH and CDR2 LQKENI come from the germline V gene. V was pared by 6 bases and J by 0 bases, with 6 bases between. The CDR3 length is 13 residues. This CDR3 reads CASSKHSYNEQFF. The CDR3 coding sequence is TGTGCCAGCTCCAAGCACTCCTACAATGAGCAGTTCTTC.

The J gene is TRBJ2-5, the V gene TRBV7-9, with a weak D call TRBD2 (5 bases). CDR1 SEHNR and CDR2 FQNEAQ come from the germline V gene (reference sequence). The V end was cut by 5 bases, the J end by 6 bases, with 19 bases between. This CDR3 is built from 15 residues. CDR3 coding DNA: TGTGCCAGCAGCCTTCCCGGGGTCCGAGGGAAGACCCAGTACTTC. It yields the protein CASSLPGVRGKTQYF.

The V and J genes are TRBV6-4 and TRBJ2-1, with 9 positions matching TRBD1. CDR1 MRHNA and CDR2 SNTAGT come from the germline V gene. The CDR3 is 16 residues long. V lost 4 bases, J lost 6 bases, and 10 bases stayed unmatched. The CDR3 DNA follows: TGTGCCAGCAGTGGCGCGGGACAGGGAAAGGTCAATGAGCAGTTCTTC. Amino acid sequence: CASSGAGQGKVNEQFF.

The rearrangement links TRBV19 to TRBJ2-6; D is perhaps TRBD1 (6 bases). Between the trimmed V and J ends, which lost 6 bases and 0 bases, there was a span of 15 bases. Germline V gene data show CDR1 as LNHDA and CDR2 as SQIVND (reference sequence). This CDR3 region has 17 residues. The CDR3 DNA reads TGTGCCAGTAGCCTTGGACAGCGCACCTCTGGGGCCAACGTCCTGACTTTC. Protein sequence: CASSLGQRTSGANVLTF.

This clone came up a few times. The chain links TRBV7-2 to TRBJ2-3; D is possibly TRBD2 (5 bases). The V end was cut by 5 bases, the J end by 1 base, with 13 bases between. Germline CDR1 reads SGHTA; CDR2 reads FQGNSA. This CDR3 has 15 amino acids. This chain's CDR3 is CASSTVREGTDTQYF. The CDR3 coding sequence is TGTGCCAGCAGCACCGTGAGGGAAGGCACAGATACGCAGTATTTT.

This chain joins TRBV5-4 and TRBJ2-5; 9 bases agree with TRBD2. CDR3 length equals 16 residues. The germline gives CDR1 SGHNT, CDR2 YYREEE (reference sequence). V dropped 4 bases and J dropped 5; count of bases not matched to a gene: 12. CDR3 DNA sequence: TGTGCCAGCAGCCCGTCGGCTAGCGGGAAGGGGGAGACCCAGTACTTC. Protein product: CASSPSASGKGETQYF. The whole variable domain, remainder taken from reference TRBV5-4 and TRBJ2-5, is ETGVTQSPTHLIKTRGQQVTLRCSSQSGHNTVSWYQQALGQGPQFIFQYYREEENGRGNFPPRFSGLQFPNYSSELNVNALELDDSALYLCASSPSASGKGETQYFGPGTRLLVL.

The rearrangement links TRBV9 to TRBJ2-3; 7 bases match TRBD2. From germline, CDR1 is SGDLS and CDR2 YYNGEE. The CDR3 is 17 amino acids. Losses at the gene ends were 0 bases for V and 6 bases for J; bases not matched to a gene: 13. The DNA for the CDR3 is TGTGCCAGCAGCGTAGGGGCGGGGGACTCGGTCACGGATACGCAGTATTTT. This translates into CASSVGAGDSVTDTQYF.

The J gene is TRBJ2-3, the V gene TRBV2; 8 positions match TRBD2. The germline V gene has CDR1 SNHLY and CDR2 FYNNEI. There are 11 residues in the CDR3. Losses at the gene ends were 10 bases for V and 10 bases for J; bases not matched to a gene: 7. CDR3 sequence (DNA): TGTGCCACCACCACCGGGGGGGCGCAGTATTTT. Translated: CATTTGGAQYF.